This T cell receptor beta chain originates from a study of lymphopenia after photon versus proton radiotherapy. Study outcomes and limitations: Photon-treated patients lost naive T cells and TCR diversity; proton-treated stayed stable. Survival link was tested only in deceased patients; proton benefit remains a possibility. Larger post-nadir TCR diversity loss correlated inversely with survival in deceased patients.

Method: immunoSEQ multiplex PCR; TCRdb's copy keeps in-frame clones and lacks some. The table includes approximately 12,000 clones, about 88% detected once. To note about this clone: Its specificity is not known.

V was pared by 4 bases and J by 6 bases, with 17 bases between. The CDR3 consists of 15 residues. CDR1 is SGHRS and CDR2 is YFSETQ in the germline V gene. The TCR was taken from a man aged 55 to 70 with pancreatic cancer. The input for sequencing was peripheral blood, taken from a patient treated with photon-based radiotherapy. The chain carries TRBV5-1 and TRBJ1-5; D possibly corresponds to TRBD1 (6 bases). CDR3 sequence reads: CASSPEGGFGQPQHF. The CDR3 DNA reads TGCGCCAGCAGCCCGGAGGGGGGGTTTGGTCAGCCCCAGCATTTT.